This T cell receptor beta chain was retrieved from a study of shared clonotypes between healthy human individuals. This CDR3 spans 13 amino acids. Trimming stripped 5 bases from V and 3 bases from J, with 10 bases between. The V gene's germline CDR1 is MGHDK and CDR2 SYGVNS. The sequenced material, unsorted PBMC DNA, was run on ten immunoSEQ deep assay plates. Authors' analysis steps: In the immunoSEQ data, sequences were junction-only and lacked quality scores, so filtering differed. The table came from immunoSEQ multiplex PCR; TCRdb's copy has only in-frame clones and leaves some out. The V and J calls and clone size come from that table; D and trimming were worked out from the DNA. The sample consists of about 490,000 clones, 79% of them appearing once.

The chain combines TRBV25-1 with TRBJ1-1, with D hard to call. This receptor was obtained from a woman aged 40 to 55 in good health. Some clones in this sample may be carry-over from other donors' samples. Sequencing used PBMCs. The CDR3 region has the DNA TGTGCCAGCAGTCGGGAGGAGGACACTGAAGCTTTCTTT. Translated: CASSREEDTEAFF.